The 9 T cell receptor beta chains below all came from one sample that was sequenced in a study of T cells after yellow fever vaccination. One entry per CDR3 protein results from TCRdb running MiXCR on the 5' RACE reads. There are some 350,000 distinct CDR3 sequences in the sample; roughly 4.3% occur only once, and roughly 24% lies in the top ten. The starting material was PBMCs, obtained 5 days after the yellow fever booster vaccination. Source of these receptors: a man aged 18 to 29 who received the YFV17D yellow fever vaccine.

This clonotype was counted a few times. The chain has TRBV20-1 and TRBJ1-2; no firm D call. Germline-derived CDR1 and CDR2 are DFQATT and SNEGSKA (reference sequence). Trimming removed 3 bases at V and 5 bases at J, with 13 bases between. CDR3 length: 13 amino acids. Here the CDR3 DNA reads TGCAGTGCTAGTCGGCAGGACGAATATGGCTACACCTTC. It yields the protein CSASRQDEYGYTF.

The chain carries TRBV7-2 and TRBJ2-5; no reliable D call. CDR1 is SGHTA, CDR2 FQGNSA, per germline. The CDR3 is 14 residues long. The ends were cut back, 4 bases at V and 1 base at J, with 10 bases in the middle. The CDR3 loop reads CASSSTGLQETQYF. For the CDR3, the DNA is TGTGCCAGCAGCTCCACGGGCCTCCAAGAGACCCAGTACTTC. The entire variable domain, with the rest obtained from reference TRBV7-2 and TRBJ2-5, is as follows: GAGVSQSPSNKVTEKGKDVELRCDPISGHTALYWYRQSLGQGLEFLIYFQGNSAPDKSGLPSDRFSAERTGGSVSTLTIQRTQQEDSAVYLCASSSTGLQETQYFGPGTRLLVL.

In this sample, this clonotype turned up a few times. This sequence joins TRBV28 and TRBJ1-1, with no clear D. Trimming cost V 6 bases and J 1 base, with 9 bases left between them. In germline, CDR1 is MDHEN, CDR2 SYDVKM. This CDR3 contains 13 residues. CDR3 DNA sequence: TGTGCCAGCAGGCCACAGAGGAACACTGAAGCTTTCTTT. Protein product: CASRPQRNTEAFF.

This clonotype has a count of ten or more. The chain recombines TRBV20-1 with TRBJ1-2; tentative D call: TRBD1 (6 bases). V gave up 3 bases and J gave up 4 bases, with 6 bases separating them. Looked up from germline, CDR1 is DFQATT and CDR2 is SNEGSKA (reference sequence). The CDR3 has 11 amino acids. CDR3 sequence: CSARTGYGYTF. CDR3 DNA: TGCAGTGCTAGGACAGGCTATGGCTACACCTTC.

This clonotype occurred many times. This chain joins TRBV15 and TRBJ1-5; D call uncertain. V lost 6 bases, J lost 3 bases, and 9 bases lay in between. The CDR3 is made up of 13 amino acids. Germline V CDR1 and CDR2: LNHNV, YYDKDF (reference sequence). The CDR3 sequence: CATRYGPNQPQHF. In nucleotides, the CDR3 is TGTGCCACCAGGTACGGGCCCAATCAGCCCCAGCATTTT.

The genes are TRBV2 and TRBJ2-3; 7 positions agree with TRBD1. The CDR3 has 13 residues. The V and J ends lost 9 bases and 2 bases, in that order; junction bases with no gene match: 5. Germline V lookup: CDR1 SNHLY, CDR2 FYNNEI. The CDR3 protein is CASRDRNTDTQYF. For the CDR3, the DNA is TGTGCCAGTCGGGACAGAAACACAGATACGCAGTATTTT.

This clonotype was seen only a few times. The chain is built from TRBV3-1 and TRBJ2-1, with TRBD1 matching over 7 bases. Germline V gene sequence: CDR1 LGHDT, CDR2 YNNKEL (reference sequence). The V segment lost 8 bases and the J segment 2 bases; nucleotides outside the gene matches: 9. The CDR3 totals 15 residues. Here the CDR3 DNA reads TGTGCCAGCGCACAGGGGTGGACCCCCTACAATGAGCAGTTCTTC. It is translated as CASAQGWTPYNEQFF.

CDR3 sequence: CASSYYGTGELFF. As DNA, the CDR3 is TGTGCCAGCAGTTATTATGGGACCGGGGAGCTGTTTTTT. The chain links TRBV2 to TRBJ2-2; D not certain. Germline values: CDR1 SNHLY, CDR2 FYNNEI. V lost 5 bases and J 5 bases, leaving 9 bases between the germline ends. The CDR3 is made up of 13 amino acids.

This clonotype was observed many times. The chain has TRBV6-2 or TRBV6-3 and TRBJ2-5; D is perhaps TRBD1 (5 bases). Trimming pared 5 bases from V and 2 bases from J, leaving 12 bases between. CDR3 length: 14 residues. Germline V gene sequence: CDR1 MNHEY, CDR2 SVGEGT. The CDR3 reads CASSITTGQETQYF. DNA of the CDR3: TGTGCCAGCAGTATTACTACAGGACAAGAGACCCAGTACTTC.